This is a list of T cell receptor beta chains from one sample in a study of T cell responses to AZD1222 COVID-19 vaccine. Sequencing was performed with immunoSEQ multiplex PCR; in TCRdb, only in-frame clones are kept and a portion is missing. The sample includes roughly 130,000 clones, more than 70% of them seen just once. The sequenced sample was peripheral blood, obtained on day 0 of AZD1222 vaccination. These receptors originate from an adult in good health. CDR3s include the opening cysteine and the closing phenylalanine or tryptophan. The D gene is left open where the match is weak. Some rows mark clone size as missing; the rest say once, few, many or name a class of expanded clone.

NA,TRBJ1-6,NA,TRBV28,CASSFTGKDNSPLHF,TGTGCCAGCAGTTTCACAGGGAAAGATAATTCACCCCTCCACTTT
once,TRBJ1-6,NA,TRBV7-3,CASSLTSVLNSPLHF,TGTGCCAGCAGCTTAACCTCGGTCCTGAATTCACCCCTCCACTTT
NA,TRBJ2-2,NA,TRBV5-6,CASSFGQWSGELFF,TGTGCCAGCAGCTTTGGTCAATGGAGCGGGGAGCTGTTTTTT
NA,TRBJ1-2,TRBD1,TRBV6-5,CASSYSSGTARGYTF,TGTGCCAGCAGTTACTCCTCCGGGACAGCGAGGGGCTACACCTTC
NA,TRBJ1-2,NA,TRBV3-1/TRBV3-2,CASSQERQGVYGYTF,TGTGCCAGCAGCCAAGAACGTCAGGGAGTGTATGGCTACACCTTC
NA,TRBJ1-5,NA,TRBV6-5,CASNPGKDGNQPQHF,TGTGCCAGCAATCCAGGGAAGGACGGCAATCAGCCCCAGCATTTT
NA,TRBJ1-1,NA,TRBV5-1,CASSLQTANTEAFF,TGCGCCAGCAGCTTGCAGACAGCGAACACTGAAGCTTTCTTT
NA,TRBJ2-3,NA,TRBV4-3,CASSQVVGTDTQYF,TGCGCCAGCAGCCAAGTGGTAGGCACAGATACGCAGTATTTT
NA,TRBJ1-1,NA,TRBV7-9,CASSSNPTLDTEAFF,TGTGCCAGCAGCTCTAACCCAACTTTGGACACTGAAGCTTTCTTT
NA,TRBJ2-1,TRBD2,TRBV5-1,CASSLRLASYNEQFF,TGCGCCAGCAGCTTGCGACTAGCGTCTTACAATGAGCAGTTCTTC
NA,TRBJ1-4,TRBD1,TRBV7-8,CASSTTQGQNEKLFF,TGTGCCAGCAGCACCACACAGGGACAGAATGAAAAACTGTTTTTT
NA,TRBJ2-3,NA,TRBV5-1,CASSPDRDSTDTQYF,TGCGCCAGCAGCCCGGACCGGGACAGCACAGATACGCAGTATTTT
NA,TRBJ2-7,TRBD2,TRBV7-9,CASSSPGLAGPYEQYF,TGTGCCAGCAGCTCCCCGGGACTAGCGGGCCCCTACGAGCAGTACTTC
NA,TRBJ2-2,TRBD2,TRBV7-6,CASSFPGTSGGKANTGELFF,TGTGCCAGCAGCTTCCCCGGGACTAGCGGGGGGAAAGCGAACACCGGGGAGCTGTTTTTT
NA,TRBJ2-5,TRBD2,TRBV7-2,CASSSGLAGALGETQYF,TGTGCCAGCAGCTCAGGACTAGCGGGGGCCTTGGGGGAGACCCAGTACTTC
NA,TRBJ1-3,NA,TRBV7-8,CASSLAGREGDSGNTIYF,TGTGCCAGCAGCTTAGCGGGCCGCGAGGGAGACTCTGGAAACACCATATATTTT
NA,TRBJ1-1,NA,TRBV12-3/TRBV12-4,CASSLLMNTEAFF,TGTGCCAGCAGTTTATTGATGAACACTGAAGCTTTCTTT
few,TRBJ1-1,TRBD1,TRBV3-1/TRBV3-2,CASRPRDRNTEAFF,TGTGCCAGCAGGCCCCGGGACAGGAACACTGAAGCTTTCTTT
NA,TRBJ2-2,TRBD2,TRBV5-4,CASGLAGGTGELFF,TGTGCCAGCGGGCTAGCGGGGGGAACCGGGGAGCTGTTTTTT
NA,TRBJ2-7,TRBD2,TRBV13,CASSLKWTSGGTDYEQYF,TGTGCCAGCAGCTTAAAGTGGACTAGCGGGGGGACAGATTACGAGCAGTACTTC
once,TRBJ2-5,TRBD1,TRBV18,CASSETGVGETQYF,TGTGCCAGCTCAGAGACAGGGGTAGGAGAGACCCAGTACTTC
NA,TRBJ1-2,NA,TRBV4-2,CASSQAGNYGYTF,TGTGCCAGCAGCCAAGCCGGTAACTATGGCTACACCTTC
NA,TRBJ1-2,NA,TRBV6-5,CASSYGYGYTF,TGTGCCAGCAGTTACGGCTATGGCTACACCTTC
NA,TRBJ2-2,NA,TRBV19,CASSIQAGSGELFF,TGTGCCAGTAGTATACAGGCAGGGTCCGGGGAGCTGTTTTTT
NA,TRBJ1-3,NA,TRBV5-1,CASSKGSGNTIYF,TGCGCCAGCAGCAAGGGGAGTGGAAACACCATATATTTT
NA,TRBJ1-1,TRBD1,TRBV7-2,CASSVGRVTGWPEAFF,TGTGCCAGCAGCGTAGGACGAGTGACAGGGTGGCCTGAAGCTTTCTTT
NA,TRBJ2-3,NA,TRBV5-1,CASSQDGDTQYF,TGCGCCAGCAGCCAAGACGGGGATACGCAGTATTTT
NA,TRBJ1-1,NA,TRBV6-4,CATLRWDSFLHTEAFF,TGTGCCACCCTAAGGTGGGACTCCTTTTTACACACTGAAGCTTTCTTT
once,TRBJ1-4,TRBD1,TRBV19,CASSEGTGGKGKLFF,TGTGCCAGTAGCGAGGGAACAGGGGGTAAAGGAAAACTGTTTTTT
NA,TRBJ2-1,TRBD1,TRBV9,CASSVGTDGTGGNEQFF,TGTGCCAGCAGCGTAGGGACGGACGGGACAGGAGGCAATGAGCAGTTCTTC
NA,TRBJ2-7,TRBD1,TRBV4-3,CASSQAWGQNYEQYF,TGCGCCAGCAGCCAAGCGTGGGGACAGAACTACGAGCAGTACTTC
few,TRBJ1-2,NA,TRBV5-1,CASSQTEFYGYTF,TGCGCCAGCAGCCAGACCGAATTCTATGGCTACACCTTC
NA,TRBJ2-5,TRBD1,TRBV6-1,CASSFRGKGETQYF,TGTGCCAGCAGTTTCAGGGGGAAGGGAGAGACCCAGTACTTC
NA,TRBJ2-1,NA,TRBV6-6,CASGSSVVSYNEQFF,TGTGCCAGCGGGTCTAGCGTTGTCTCCTACAATGAGCAGTTCTTC
NA,TRBJ1-5,NA,TRBV7-9,CASSHSGYNQPQHF,TGTGCCAGCAGCCATTCAGGGTACAATCAGCCCCAGCATTTT
NA,TRBJ2-7,TRBD2,TRBV27,CASSQGREIYEQYF,TGTGCCAGCAGTCAAGGGCGGGAGATCTACGAGCAGTACTTC
NA,TRBJ2-5,NA,TRBV27,CASNRDTPGVQRGLESETQYF,TGTGCCAGCAACCGGGACACCCCGGGCGTGCAGCGGGGACTCGAGTCGGAGACCCAGTACTTC
NA,TRBJ1-4,NA,TRBV20-1,CSASQGREKLFF,TGCAGTGCTAGTCAGGGGAGGGAAAAACTGTTTTTT
many,TRBJ1-1,TRBD1,TRBV9,CASSVDLQGREAFF,TGTGCCAGCAGCGTAGATTTACAGGGGCGTGAAGCTTTCTTT
few,TRBJ2-7,NA,TRBV7-9,CASSTIRRGTVRNEQYF,TGTGCCAGCAGCACCATACGGCGGGGCACGGTCCGTAACGAGCAGTACTTC
NA,TRBJ1-2,TRBD1,TRBV7-2,CASSAGQAPNYGYTF,TGTGCCAGCAGCGCAGGACAGGCTCCCAACTATGGCTACACCTTC
NA,TRBJ2-3,TRBD2,TRBV7-3,CASSFGGGLNTQYF,TGTGCCAGCAGCTTTGGGGGAGGGCTCAATACGCAGTATTTT